This T cell receptor beta chain was sequenced during a study of Graves' ophthalmopathy and Graves' hyperthyroidism. Study as a whole: Hyperthyroidism showing no ophthalmopathy within 18 months of follow-up was stable. Study outcomes and limitations: The model predicted ophthalmopathy progression with 65% to 71% sensitivity and around 74% specificity. The blood repertoire also included most expanded thyroid clonotypes above 0.001 frequency.

Comments on this clonotype: Its target is not known.

From germline, CDR1 is SQVTM and CDR2 ANQGSEA. This CDR3 is built from 14 residues. V shed 1 base, J shed 6 bases, and the junction held 7 bases outside the gene matches. RNA transcripts served as template for amplifying TCR beta CDR3 sequences. Investigators did first-round RT-PCR with HTBI primers, then second-round multiplex PCR. One entry per CDR3 protein, called by TCRdb with MiXCR from the multiplex PCR reads. Of over a million distinct CDR3 sequences in the sample, about two fifths are singletons; the top ten hold around 10%. This chain uses TRBV29-1 with TRBJ2-7; 9 bases map to TRBD1. Material: peripheral blood or thyroid tissue (not recorded which). The TCR sequence derives from an adult man with Graves' hyperthyroidism. Here the CDR3 DNA reads TGCAGCGTTGAAGGTTGGACAGGGGCGACCGAGCAGTACTTC. This sequence encodes CSVEGWTGATEQYF.